The TCR beta chain under discussion was sequenced for a study of identical twins. Regarding the study as a whole: Out-of-frame alpha sequences common to twins exhibited a surplus of low generation probability. For monozygotic twins, models underestimated out-of-frame TCR alpha sharing. Zero-insertion analyses might be partly confounded by invariant T cells like MAIT and iNKT.

CDR3 size: 14 residues. Germline assignment: CDR1 LGHDT and CDR2 YNNKEL (reference sequence). Trimming pared 1 base from V and 10 bases from J, leaving 14 bases between. In its sample, this clonotype was seen many times. Its antigen is still unknown. Carrying unique molecular identifiers, the cDNA also gained a universal primer site through template switching. TCRdb re-analysed the 5' RACE reads in MiXCR, keeping a single row per CDR3 protein. The table shows roughly 240,000 distinct CDR3 sequences, with 7% occurring only once. In addition, the sample was reused for a study of yellow fever vaccine responses in identical twins.

Sequenced sample: memory (CD45RO+) T cells sorted from blood. This clonotype was obtained from a woman between 18 and 30 years old in good health. The chain is built from TRBV3-1 and TRBJ2-1; D is ambiguous. The CDR3 spells CASSQAYPSGEQFF. The DNA of the CDR3 is TGTGCCAGCAGCCAAGCCTATCCTTCTGGCGAGCAGTTCTTC.